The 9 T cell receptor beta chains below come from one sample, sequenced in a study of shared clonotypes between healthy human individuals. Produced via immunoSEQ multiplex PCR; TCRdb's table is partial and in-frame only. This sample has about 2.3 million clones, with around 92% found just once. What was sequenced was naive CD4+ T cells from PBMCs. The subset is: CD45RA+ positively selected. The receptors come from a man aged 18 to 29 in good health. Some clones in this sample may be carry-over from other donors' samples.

CDR3 region: CASSLSPYEQYF. CDR3 in DNA: TGTGCCAGCAGCCTCTCGCCCTACGAGCAGTACTTC. The V call is TRBV5-6, the J call TRBJ2-5, with D uncertain. The J call could be wrong; TRBJ2-7 is a better fit for the DNA end. The CDR3 sequence is 12 residues long. Germline V gene lookup returns CDR1 SGHDT and CDR2 YYEEEE.

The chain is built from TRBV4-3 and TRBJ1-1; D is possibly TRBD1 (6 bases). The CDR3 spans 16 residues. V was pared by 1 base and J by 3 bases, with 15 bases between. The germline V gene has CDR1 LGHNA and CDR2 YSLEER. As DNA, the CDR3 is TGCGCCAGCAGCCAAGGCCGGGGAGGGACACACACTGAAGCTTTCTTT. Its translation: CASSQGRGGTHTEAFF.

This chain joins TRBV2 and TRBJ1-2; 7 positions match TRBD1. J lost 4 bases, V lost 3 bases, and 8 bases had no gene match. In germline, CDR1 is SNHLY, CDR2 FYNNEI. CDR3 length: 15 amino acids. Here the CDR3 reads CASSEGDRVAYGYTF. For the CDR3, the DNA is TGTGCCAGCAGTGAGGGTGACAGGGTCGCCTATGGCTACACCTTC.

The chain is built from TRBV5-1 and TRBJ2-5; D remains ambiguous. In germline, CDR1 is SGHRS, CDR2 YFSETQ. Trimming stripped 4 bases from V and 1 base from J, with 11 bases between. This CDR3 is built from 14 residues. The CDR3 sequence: CASSVASAQETQYF. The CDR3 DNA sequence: TGCGCCAGCAGCGTCGCCTCCGCCCAAGAGACCCAGTACTTC.

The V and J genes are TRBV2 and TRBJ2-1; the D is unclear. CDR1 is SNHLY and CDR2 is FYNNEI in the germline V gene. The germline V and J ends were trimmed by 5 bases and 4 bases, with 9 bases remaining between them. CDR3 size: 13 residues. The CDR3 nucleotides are TGTGCCAGCAGTTTGGAGCAGTACAATGAGCAGTTCTTC. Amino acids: CASSLEQYNEQFF.

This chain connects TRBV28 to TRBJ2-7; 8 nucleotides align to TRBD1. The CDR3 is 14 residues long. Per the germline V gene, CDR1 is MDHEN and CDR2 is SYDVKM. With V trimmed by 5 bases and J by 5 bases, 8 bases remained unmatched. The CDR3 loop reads CASSKAGQVDEQYF. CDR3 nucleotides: TGTGCCAGCAGTAAGGCGGGACAGGTCGACGAGCAGTACTTC.

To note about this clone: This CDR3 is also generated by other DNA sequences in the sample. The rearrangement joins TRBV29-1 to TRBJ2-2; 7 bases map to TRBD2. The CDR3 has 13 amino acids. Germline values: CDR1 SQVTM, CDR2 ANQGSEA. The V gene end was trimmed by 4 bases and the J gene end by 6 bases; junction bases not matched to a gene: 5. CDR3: CSVARTSAGELFF. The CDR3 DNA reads TGCAGCGTTGCTAGGACTAGTGCCGGGGAGCTGTTTTTT.

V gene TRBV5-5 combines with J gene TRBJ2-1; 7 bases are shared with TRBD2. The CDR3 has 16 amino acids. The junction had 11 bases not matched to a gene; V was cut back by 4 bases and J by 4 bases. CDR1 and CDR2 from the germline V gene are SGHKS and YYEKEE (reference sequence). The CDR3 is CASSPSSGNWYNEQFF. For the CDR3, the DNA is TGTGCCAGCAGCCCCTCCAGCGGGAATTGGTACAATGAGCAGTTCTTC.

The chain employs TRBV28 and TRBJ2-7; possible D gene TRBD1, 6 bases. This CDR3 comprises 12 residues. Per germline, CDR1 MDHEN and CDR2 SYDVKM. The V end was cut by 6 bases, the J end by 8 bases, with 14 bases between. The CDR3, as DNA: TGTGCCAGCAGCTCACCCACAGGGCAGCAGTACTTC. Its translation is CASSSPTGQQYF.